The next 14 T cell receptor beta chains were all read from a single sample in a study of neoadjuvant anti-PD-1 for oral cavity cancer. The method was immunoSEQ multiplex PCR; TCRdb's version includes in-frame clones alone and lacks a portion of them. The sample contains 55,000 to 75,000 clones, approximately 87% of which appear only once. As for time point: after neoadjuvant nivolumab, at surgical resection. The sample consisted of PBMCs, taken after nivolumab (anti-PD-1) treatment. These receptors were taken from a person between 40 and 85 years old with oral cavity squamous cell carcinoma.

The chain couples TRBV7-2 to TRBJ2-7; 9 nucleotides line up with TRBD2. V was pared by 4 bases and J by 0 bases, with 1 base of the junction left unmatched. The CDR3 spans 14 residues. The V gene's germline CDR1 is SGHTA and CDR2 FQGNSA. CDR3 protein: CASSWTSASYEQYF. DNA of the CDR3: TGTGCCAGCAGCTGGACTAGCGCCTCCTACGAGCAGTACTTC.

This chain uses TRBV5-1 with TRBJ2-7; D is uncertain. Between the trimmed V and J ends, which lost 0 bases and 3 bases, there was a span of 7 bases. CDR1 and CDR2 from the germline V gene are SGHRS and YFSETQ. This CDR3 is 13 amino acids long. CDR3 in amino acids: CASSLEPGYEQYF. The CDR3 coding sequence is TGCGCCAGCAGCTTGGAACCAGGCTACGAGCAGTACTTC.

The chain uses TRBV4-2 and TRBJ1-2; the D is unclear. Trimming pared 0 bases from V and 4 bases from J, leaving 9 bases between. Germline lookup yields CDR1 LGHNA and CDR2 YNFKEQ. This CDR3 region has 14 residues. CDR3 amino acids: CASSQEDGSYGYTF. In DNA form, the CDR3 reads TGTGCCAGCAGCCAAGAGGACGGTTCCTATGGCTACACCTTC.

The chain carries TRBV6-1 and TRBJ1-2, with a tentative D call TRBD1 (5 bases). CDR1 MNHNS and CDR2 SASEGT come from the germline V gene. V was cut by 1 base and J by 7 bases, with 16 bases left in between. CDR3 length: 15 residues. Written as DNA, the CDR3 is TGTGCCAGCAGTGAAGGGGGGGACGTCTCCTCTGGCTACACCTTC. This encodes CASSEGGDVSSGYTF.

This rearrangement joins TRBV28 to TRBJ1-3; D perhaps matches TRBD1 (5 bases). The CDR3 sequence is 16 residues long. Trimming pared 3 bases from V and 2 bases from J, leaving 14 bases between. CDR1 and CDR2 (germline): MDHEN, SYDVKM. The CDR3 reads CASSLGGASAGNTIYF. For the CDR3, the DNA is TGTGCCAGCAGTTTGGGCGGGGCGTCGGCTGGAAACACCATATATTTT.

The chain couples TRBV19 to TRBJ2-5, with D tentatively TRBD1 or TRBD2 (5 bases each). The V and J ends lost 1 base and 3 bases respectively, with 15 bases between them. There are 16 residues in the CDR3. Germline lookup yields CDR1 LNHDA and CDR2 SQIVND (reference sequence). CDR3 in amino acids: CASSIGGSVSKETQYF. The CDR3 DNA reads TGTGCCAGTAGTATAGGGGGGAGTGTCTCCAAAGAGACCCAGTACTTC.

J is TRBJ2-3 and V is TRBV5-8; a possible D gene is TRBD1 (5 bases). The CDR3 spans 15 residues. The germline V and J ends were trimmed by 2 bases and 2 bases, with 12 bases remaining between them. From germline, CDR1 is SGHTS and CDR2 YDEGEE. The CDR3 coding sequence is TGTGCCAGCAGCTTATGGGAACAGGTCACAGATACGCAGTATTTT. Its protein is CASSLWEQVTDTQYF.

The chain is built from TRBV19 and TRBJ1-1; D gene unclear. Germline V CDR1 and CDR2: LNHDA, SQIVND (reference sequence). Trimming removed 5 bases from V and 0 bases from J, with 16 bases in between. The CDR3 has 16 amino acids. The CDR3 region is CASSRETRLLNTEAFF. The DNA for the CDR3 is TGTGCCAGTAGTCGGGAGACACGACTTTTGAACACTGAAGCTTTCTTT.

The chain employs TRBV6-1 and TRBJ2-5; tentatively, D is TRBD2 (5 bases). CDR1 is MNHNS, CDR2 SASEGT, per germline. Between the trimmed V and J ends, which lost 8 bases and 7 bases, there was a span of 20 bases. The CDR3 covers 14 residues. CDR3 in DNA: TGTGCCAGCCGTCGGGATGATGGCTATGGGACCCAGTACTTC. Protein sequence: CASRRDDGYGTQYF.

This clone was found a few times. The CDR3: CASSYQETQYF. CDR3 sequence (DNA): TGTGCCAGCAGTTATCAAGAGACCCAGTACTTC. The V and J genes are TRBV6-6 and TRBJ2-5, with D hard to call. The germline gives CDR1 MNHNY, CDR2 SVGAGI (reference sequence). This CDR3 comprises 11 residues. Trimming removed 3 bases at V and 2 bases at J, with 1 base between.

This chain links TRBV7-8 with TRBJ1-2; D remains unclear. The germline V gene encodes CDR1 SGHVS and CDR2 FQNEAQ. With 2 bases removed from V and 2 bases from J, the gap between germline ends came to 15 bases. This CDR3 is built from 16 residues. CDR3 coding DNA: TGTGCCAGCAGCTTAATCCCCCTGACGGTGAACTATGGCTACACCTTC. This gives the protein CASSLIPLTVNYGYTF.

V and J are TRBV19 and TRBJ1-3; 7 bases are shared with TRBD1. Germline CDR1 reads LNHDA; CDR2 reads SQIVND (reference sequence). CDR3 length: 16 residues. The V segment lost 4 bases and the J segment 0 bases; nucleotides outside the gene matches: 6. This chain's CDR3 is CASSTGQAFSGNTIYF. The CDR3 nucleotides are TGTGCCAGTAGTACAGGACAGGCCTTCTCTGGAAACACCATATATTTT.

The CDR3, as DNA: TGTGCCAGCAGTGCCGGACCGCAACTCTATGGCTACACCTTC. Its translation: CASSAGPQLYGYTF. The chain links TRBV6-1 to TRBJ1-2; D gene unclear. V was pared by 4 bases and J by 4 bases, with 13 bases between. The CDR3 runs 14 residues. Germline CDR1 reads MNHNS; CDR2 reads SASEGT.

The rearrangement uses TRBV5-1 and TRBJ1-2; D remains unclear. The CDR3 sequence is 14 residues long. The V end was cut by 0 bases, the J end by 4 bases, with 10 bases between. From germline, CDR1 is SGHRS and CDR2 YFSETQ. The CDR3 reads CASSLDTQSYGYTF. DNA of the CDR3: TGCGCCAGCAGCTTGGATACCCAGAGCTATGGCTACACCTTC.